This TCR beta chain was sequenced during a study of blood T cells in healthy people across ages. This clonotype showed up many times. Its antigen remains unknown. The germline gives CDR1 SGDLS, CDR2 YYNGEE. CDR3 length equals 13 residues. After removal of 1 base from V and 8 bases from J, the junction contained 0 bases not matched to a gene. Using a J-beta primer mix together with a sample-barcoded 5' primer, a second PCR was run for roughly 6 to 11 cycles. TCRdb used MiXCR to reprocess the 5' RACE reads, holding one entry per CDR3 protein. The sample shows around 1,700,000 distinct CDR3 sequences, 28% of them seen only once. General study points: Higher diversity and more naive CD4+ cells were features of long-lived donors, compared to aged donors. Getting older went along with TCR beta diversity per million T cells dropping roughly linearly. Naive T cell percentage and TCR beta diversity correlated strongly.

V and J are TRBV9 and TRBJ2-1; 10 bases line up with TRBD2. Sequencing used blood. The sequence was collected from a woman aged 30 to 39 in good health. Written as DNA, the CDR3 is TGTGCCAGCAGCGTAACTAGCGGGGATGAGCAGTTCTTC. Protein product: CASSVTSGDEQFF.